This entry features one T cell receptor beta chain sequence. The antigen it recognizes is unknown. The input lacks base qualities; no much larger clone sits a single base away. RNA was extracted using the RNeasy kit, and about 0.5 to 1 microgram was reverse transcribed with random hexamers. The immunoSEQ multiplex PCR assay, covering 54 Vbeta and 13 Jbeta segments, was used to amplify TCR beta CDR3 regions. PCR amplification bias was corrected by using a synthetic template baseline for primer optimization and computational correction. The paper's processing steps were these. Only productive sequences were kept, with reads annotated to V, D and J genes according to IMGT and analyzed in immunoSEQ Analyzer. Clonality was calculated as one minus the Shannon entropy normalized by log2 of the number of productive unique sequences. For each patient and control, public and private clones were evaluated within the 100 most prevalent clones. Clones were defined as Susac-specific if absent from the healthy and MS cohorts, from some 1,000 published viral clones and from other ImmuneACCESS disease sequences. The public reads were reanalyzed by TCRdb: fastp trimming at Q25, MiXCR alignment, in-frame beta chains only. Entries that share a CDR3 protein sequence are merged under the most common genes and DNA. TCRdb's processing, not the authors' own work, is the source of the V and J calls. The table for this sample lists 300,000 or so distinct CDR3 sequences; about 90% of them were counted only once. Over 0.05% of the sample comes from the top ten.

Peripheral blood CD8+ and CD4+ T cells from healthy donors, Susac syndrome patients and multiple sclerosis patients were profiled by high-throughput TCR beta sequencing. Multiple sclerosis controls were treatment-naive patients with stable or active relapsing-remitting disease fulfilling revised McDonald criteria. Bulk CD8+ and CD4+ T cells were purified by magnetic negative isolation, while CD8+ TEMRA cells were enriched using FACS. Blood was drawn into EDTA tubes, processed within 24 hours, and PBMCs were isolated by density gradient centrifugation. PBMCs destined for TCR sequencing were cryopreserved in liquid nitrogen and later thawed in a 37 °C water bath. A purity of at least 90% was achieved for sorted or isolated CD4+, CD8+ and CD8+ TEMRA cells. The source of the sample is a study of CD8 T cells in Susac syndrome (dated by TCRdb to about 2019). Study-level background: The study used repertoire sequencing to test whether antigen drove CD8+ T cell activation and differentiation in Susac syndrome. Summary of the overall study and its limitations: The number of individuals in the TCR sequencing and HLA analysis was recognized as being relatively small.

Trimming takes 2 bases off V and 2 bases off J; junction bases not matched to a gene: 6. In the germline V gene, CDR1 corresponds to MDHEN and CDR2 to SYDVKM. From cysteine to phenylalanine, the CDR3 is 17 amino acids long. The CDR3 DNA has 51 bases and is translated from base 1. The clonotype comes from a human donor with multiple sclerosis. Material for sequencing was CD4+ T cells from PBMCs. The chain links TRBV28 with TRBJ1-5; TRBD1 matches 10 bases in the middle. The CDR3 amino acid sequence is: CASSLIGGTGGNQPQHF. Read as DNA, the sequence is TGTGCCAGCAGTTTAATAGGGGGGACAGGGGGCAATCAGCCCCAGCATTTT.